A selection of T cell receptor beta chains follows, all from one sample in a study of blood T cell repertoires in COVID-19. Here immunoSEQ multiplex PCR was the method, and the copy in TCRdb shows in-frame clones only, minus some. The sample shows 100,000 to 150,000 clones, approximately 83% of them seen only once. Specimen: peripheral blood. Receptors originate from a woman older than 75 with acute or convalescent COVID-19. Both conserved end residues are part of each CDR3. The D gene is left open where the match is weak. Size tells how often a clone was seen (once, few, many) or the class of an expanded clone, and some rows leave it out.

V: TRBV5-6; size: -; D: -; J: TRBJ2-5; DNA: TGTGCCAGCAGTTCTGTCCAGGGTTCTGGAGAGACCCAGTACTTC; CDR3: CASSSVQGSGETQYF
V: TRBV6-6; size: -; D: -; J: TRBJ1-5; DNA: TGTGCCAGCAGTTCGGGGGGGGTAGGTCAGCCCCAGCATTTT; CDR3: CASSSGGVGQPQHF
V: TRBV10-2; size: -; D: TRBD1; J: TRBJ1-2; DNA: TGCGCCAGCAGTGCCCGGGACAGGGGTTCTGGCTACACCTTC; CDR3: CASSARDRGSGYTF
V: TRBV6-6; size: few; D: -; J: TRBJ1-1; DNA: TGTGCCAGCAGCTCGGGGGAGATGAACACTGAAGCTTTCTTT; CDR3: CASSSGEMNTEAFF
V: TRBV3-1/TRBV3-2; size: -; D: -; J: TRBJ1-1; DNA: TGTGCCAGCAGCGCCCCCCGGGGTGACACTGAAGCTTTCTTT; CDR3: CASSAPRGDTEAFF
V: TRBV14; size: -; D: -; J: TRBJ1-2; DNA: TGTGCCAGCAGCCAAGTAGCTAATTTCGGTGGCTACACCTTC; CDR3: CASSQVANFGGYTF
V: TRBV9; size: -; D: -; J: TRBJ1-5; DNA: TGTGCCAGCAGCCTACAAGGGGGGGATCAGCCCCAGCATTTT; CDR3: CASSLQGGDQPQHF
V: TRBV6-5; size: -; D: TRBD1; J: TRBJ2-7; DNA: TGTGCCAGCAGCGGCCCTGGGACAGGGCATAACGAGCAGTACTTC; CDR3: CASSGPGTGHNEQYF
V: TRBV29-1; size: few; D: -; J: TRBJ1-2; DNA: TGCAGCGTTGGAGCACAGGGCGCAAACTATGGCTACACCTTC; CDR3: CSVGAQGANYGYTF
V: TRBV11-2; size: -; D: -; J: TRBJ1-3; DNA: TGTGCCAGCAGCCCCTACTCTGGAAACACCATATATTTT; CDR3: CASSPYSGNTIYF
V: TRBV5-1; size: few; D: TRBD1; J: TRBJ2-3; DNA: TGCGCCAGCAGCTTGGCCGGGACAGGGTTCACAGATACGCAGTATTTT; CDR3: CASSLAGTGFTDTQYF
V: TRBV2; size: -; D: TRBD1; J: TRBJ1-1; DNA: TGTGCCAGCAGTACCCGGGACAGGGGGCGAACTGAAGCTTTCTTT; CDR3: CASSTRDRGRTEAFF
V: TRBV10-3; size: -; D: -; J: TRBJ1-6; DNA: TGTGCCATCAGTGTAGGGGAAGCCTATAATTCACCCCTCCACTTT; CDR3: CAISVGEAYNSPLHF
V: TRBV7-9; size: -; D: TRBD2; J: TRBJ2-5; DNA: TGTGCCAGCAGCCGAACTAGCGGGGGGACTGGTGAGACCCAGTACTTC; CDR3: CASSRTSGGTGETQYF
V: TRBV6-5; size: -; D: -; J: TRBJ2-7; DNA: TGTGCCAGCAGCGTCGACAGGATAAGCTCCTACGAGCAGTACTTC; CDR3: CASSVDRISSYEQYF
V: TRBV6-5; size: -; D: -; J: TRBJ1-2; DNA: TGTGCCAGCACGGGGGGCTATGGCTACACCTTC; CDR3: CASTGGYGYTF
V: TRBV4-2; size: -; D: -; J: TRBJ1-4; DNA: TGTGCCAGCAGCCAAGATGGCTCGATTGAAAAACTGTTTTTT; CDR3: CASSQDGSIEKLFF
V: TRBV20-1; size: -; D: TRBD2; J: TRBJ2-7; DNA: TGCAGTGCTAGTGATAGAGCGGGGGTCTACGAGCAGTACTTC; CDR3: CSASDRAGVYEQYF
V: TRBV2; size: -; D: -; J: TRBJ1-1; DNA: TGTGCCAGCGGTCGAGGGAACACTGAAGCTTTCTTT; CDR3: CASGRGNTEAFF
V: TRBV2; size: -; D: -; J: TRBJ1-6; DNA: TGTGCCAGCAGCACCTTAGAGGCCAGATATTCACCCCTCCACTTT; CDR3: CASSTLEARYSPLHF
V: TRBV27; size: -; D: TRBD1; J: TRBJ2-1; DNA: TGTGCCAGCCGAAGACAGGGCTACAATGAGCAGTTCTTC; CDR3: CASRRQGYNEQFF
V: TRBV5-1; size: -; D: TRBD1; J: TRBJ1-1; DNA: TGCGCCAGCAGCGCCGACAGGGGGCTGAACACTGAAGCTTTCTTT; CDR3: CASSADRGLNTEAFF
V: TRBV5-4; size: -; D: -; J: TRBJ1-1; DNA: TGTGCCAGCAGCTTTGCAGGTGAAGCTTTCTTT; CDR3: CASSFAGEAFF
V: TRBV18; size: -; D: TRBD1; J: TRBJ1-2; DNA: TGTGCCAGCTCACCGGGGACAGGGACCTATGGCTACACCTTC; CDR3: CASSPGTGTYGYTF
V: TRBV5-1; size: -; D: -; J: TRBJ1-2; DNA: TGCGCCAGCAGCTCCGGAAACTCGAATTCGGAGGATCGTACCACCTTC; CDR3: CASSSGNSNSEDRTTF
V: TRBV13; size: few; D: -; J: TRBJ1-2; DNA: TGTGCCAGCAGCTTATCGGCAGGGTCCCCGGCCTATGGCTACACCTTC; CDR3: CASSLSAGSPAYGYTF
V: TRBV10-3; size: -; D: -; J: TRBJ1-1; DNA: TGTGCCATCAGTGAGCGGGACATTGAAGCTTTCTTT; CDR3: CAISERDIEAFF
V: TRBV25-1; size: -; D: TRBD1; J: TRBJ2-2; DNA: TGTGCCAGCAGTGATTGGACAGGAGACACCGGGGAGCTGTTTTTT; CDR3: CASSDWTGDTGELFF
V: TRBV9; size: -; D: TRBD2; J: TRBJ2-5; DNA: TGTGCCAGCAGCGTAGCTACTCAGCGGGGGAGCCAAGAGACCCAGTACTTC; CDR3: CASSVATQRGSQETQYF
V: TRBV5-1; size: -; D: -; J: TRBJ2-1; DNA: TGCGCCAGCAGCTTGGGCCAGGGCGTATCCTACAATGAGCAGTTCTTC; CDR3: CASSLGQGVSYNEQFF
V: TRBV5-1; size: -; D: -; J: TRBJ1-1; DNA: TGCGCCAGCAGCTTGCTGGGAGTGGACACTGAAGCTTTCTTT; CDR3: CASSLLGVDTEAFF
V: TRBV2; size: -; D: -; J: TRBJ2-2; DNA: TGTGCCAGCAGTGCGCTGGGGGCGATCACCGGGGAGCTGTTTTTT; CDR3: CASSALGAITGELFF
V: TRBV5-4; size: -; D: -; J: TRBJ2-1; DNA: TGTGCCAGCAGCTTGTCAACATCGGGCTACAATGAGCAGTTCTTC; CDR3: CASSLSTSGYNEQFF
V: TRBV28; size: -; D: TRBD1; J: TRBJ1-2; DNA: TGTGCCAGCCAGGGGGGCTATGGCTACACCTTC; CDR3: CASQGGYGYTF
V: TRBV12-3/TRBV12-4; size: -; D: -; J: TRBJ1-2; DNA: TGTGCCAGCAGTCCAGGGAGGGGCTACACCTTC; CDR3: CASSPGRGYTF
V: TRBV7-2; size: -; D: -; J: TRBJ2-2; DNA: TGTGCCAGCAGCCCACCCCGGGTGGACGGGGAGCTGTTTTTT; CDR3: CASSPPRVDGELFF
V: TRBV12-3/TRBV12-4; size: -; D: TRBD1; J: TRBJ1-1; DNA: TGTGCCAGCAGTTTCGAGGGGGCTGCTGAAGCTTTCTTT; CDR3: CASSFEGAAEAFF